The clone carrying this T cell receptor (beta chain) has only a few counts. Its antigen is unknown. A junction boundary mismatches the germline segment, possibly from a read error. The data belong to a study of neurological immune-mediated disorders. Overall study results and limits: Phylogenetic grouping assigned the repertoires of 18 of 34 multiple sclerosis patients to a single cluster of related CDR3 sequences. This cluster may be a repertoire-level signature. Any association between clinical or MRI features and the multiple sclerosis repertoire cluster was absent.

This CDR3 spans 13 amino acids. Germline V gives CDR1 MNHNY, CDR2 SVGAGI (reference sequence). TCRdb re-called the 5' RACE reads with MiXCR, one entry per CDR3 protein. The sample carries roughly 62,000 distinct CDR3 sequences, more than 4% recorded once. The V call is TRBV6-6, the J call TRBJ1-5; no clear D gene. Sequencing used PBMCs. This TCR was recovered from a woman aged 50 to 60 with multiple sclerosis. The CDR3 sequence is CAFLGVHYQPQNF. CDR3 nucleotides: TGTGCCTTTCTCGGCGTCCACTATCAGCCCCAGAATTTT.